These T cell receptor beta chains were read from a single sample in a study of blood T cell repertoires in COVID-19. Using immunoSEQ multiplex PCR, the repertoire was profiled, and TCRdb retains in-frame clones only, with some absent. The repertoire includes roughly 400,000 clones, around nine tenths of them detected once, and roughly 9.4% sits in the top ten. Sequencing was done on a sample of PBMCs or T cells enriched from blood (not recorded which). All receptors derive from a woman in her fifties or sixties who had recovered from COVID-19. Each CDR3 is given with its conserved first and last residue. Fields, in order: clone size, D gene, J gene, V gene, CDR3 DNA, CDR3 protein. The D gene is left open where the match is weak. Some rows mark clone size as missing; the rest say once, few, many or name a class of expanded clone.

>.|TRBD1|TRBJ1-3|TRBV19
TGTGCCAGTAGTATGGGACAGGGATTTTTATACTCTGGAAACACCATATATTTT
CASSMGQGFLYSGNTIYF
>.|.|TRBJ2-3|TRBV12-3/TRBV12-4
TGTGCCAGCAGCCCTAACACAGATACGCAGTATTTT
CASSPNTDTQYF
>.|TRBD1|TRBJ1-2|TRBV29-1
TGCAGCTTCACAGGGGGATCCTATGGCTACACCTTC
CSFTGGSYGYTF
>.|TRBD2|TRBJ2-7|TRBV4-2
TGTGCCAGCAGCCGCGGACTAGCGGGGGGCACAAGCTCCTACGAGCAGTACTTC
CASSRGLAGGTSSYEQYF
>.|TRBD1|TRBJ1-2|TRBV12-3/TRBV12-4
TGTGCCATACGGGACAGGGGCTACACCTTC
CAIRDRGYTF
>once|.|TRBJ1-5|TRBV6-5
TGTGCCAGCAGTCCCGCGGCCCATCAGCCCCAGCATTTT
CASSPAAHQPQHF
>.|.|TRBJ1-1|TRBV6-5
TGTGCCAGCAGTTACTCCTCGCAGGCTAACACTGAAGCTTTCTTT
CASSYSSQANTEAFF
>.|TRBD1|TRBJ1-4|TRBV15
TGTGCCACCAGACGTTTGGGACAGCAGAATGAAAAACTGTTTTTT
CATRRLGQQNEKLFF
>.|.|TRBJ2-2|TRBV27
TGTGCCAGCAGTTTGGGGGACACGAACACCGGGGAGCTGTTTTTT
CASSLGDTNTGELFF
>.|TRBD2|TRBJ2-7|TRBV7-6
TGTGCCAGCAGCTTAGACCTGCTAGTGGGTAGCGGGGTTTCTCCGGAGCAGTACTTC
CASSLDLLVGSGVSPEQYF
>once|.|TRBJ1-1|TRBV7-9
TGTGCCAGCAGCTCAGGGTCATCGGGAGCTTTCTTT
CASSSGSSGAFF
>.|TRBD1|TRBJ2-7|TRBV4-2
TGTGCCAGCAGCCAAGTCGGTTGGCAGGGGGCTAACGAGCAGTACTTC
CASSQVGWQGANEQYF
>.|TRBD1|TRBJ1-1|TRBV7-9
TGTGCCAGCAGCACCAGGGGGCGAGACGGGCCTTTCTTT
CASSTRGRDGPFF
>.|.|TRBJ1-2|TRBV18
TGTGCCAGCTCGGCGGACAGCCTCTATGGCTACACCTTC
CASSADSLYGYTF
>.|.|TRBJ2-7|TRBV7-9
TGTGCCAGCAGCTTAGAGGACTTACCACAGTACTACGAGCAGTACTTC
CASSLEDLPQYYEQYF
>.|TRBD1|TRBJ2-2|TRBV3-1/TRBV3-2
TGTGCCAGCAGCCCCCGACAGGGGGCCTCCGGGGAGCTGTTTTTT
CASSPRQGASGELFF
>.|.|TRBJ1-6|TRBV27
TGTGCCAGCACCAGGGACTATAATTCACCCCTCCACTTT
CASTRDYNSPLHF
>.|.|TRBJ1-6|TRBV2
TGTGCCAGCAGTTTGCCCAAACAGGGAATAAGTAGCAGTCTCGATTCACCCCTCCACTTT
CASSLPKQGISSSLDSPLHF
>once|TRBD1|TRBJ1-2|TRBV25-1
TGTGCCAGCAGTGTAACAGGGGGCTCCTATGGCTACACCTTC
CASSVTGGSYGYTF
>few|.|TRBJ1-1|TRBV2
TGTGCCAGCAGTGAAGTCCAGGGTCGGAGCACTGAAGCTTTCTTT
CASSEVQGRSTEAFF
>.|.|TRBJ2-3|TRBV3-1/TRBV3-2
TGTGCCAGCAGCCATGACTGGCGGAGCACAGATACGCAGTATTTT
CASSHDWRSTDTQYF
>few|.|TRBJ1-5|TRBV19
TGTGCCAGTAGTATATTCCTCCGGACAGCCTCAGCAGGTCCCCAGCATTTT
CASSIFLRTASAGPQHF
>.|TRBD1|TRBJ1-1|TRBV6-1
TGTGCCAGCAGTGGGGACAGGGTGAGCACTGAAGCTTTCTTT
CASSGDRVSTEAFF
>.|.|TRBJ1-1|TRBV6-5
TGTGCCAGCTCCCGGGGAGCGATGAACACTGAAGCTTTCTTT
CASSRGAMNTEAFF
>.|.|TRBJ2-1|TRBV3-1/TRBV3-2
TGTGCCAGCAGTTTTGCGAGCTCCTACAATGAGCAGTTCTTC
CASSFASSYNEQFF
>once|TRBD1|TRBJ2-5|TRBV6-5
TGTGCCAGCAGTTACCAGACGACAGGGTCGAAGGAGACCCAGTACTTC
CASSYQTTGSKETQYF
>.|.|TRBJ1-5|TRBV9
TGTGCCAGCAGCGTAGATAACACCCATCAGCCCCAGCATTTT
CASSVDNTHQPQHF
>.|TRBD1|TRBJ1-4|TRBV19
TGTGCCAGTAGTGCGAACAGGGGGCTATTTGAAAAACTGTTTTTT
CASSANRGLFEKLFF
>.|.|TRBJ1-3|TRBV19
TGTGCCAGTAGTAGGGGCGGACAAACTGGAAACACCATATATTTT
CASSRGGQTGNTIYF
>.|TRBD1|TRBJ1-1|TRBV19
TGTGCCAGTAGAGACACTCCGGGACAGTCGAACACTGAAGCTTTCTTT
CASRDTPGQSNTEAFF
>once|TRBD1|TRBJ1-5|TRBV6-5
TGTGCCAGGACCCGGGGACAGTTGCAGCCCCAGCATTTT
CARTRGQLQPQHF
>.|.|TRBJ1-6|TRBV30
TGTGCCTGCGGACTTAGCAATTCACCCCTCCACTTT
CACGLSNSPLHF
>.|TRBD1|TRBJ2-7|TRBV29-1
TGCAGCGCCGGGACAGGGGGCTTCGAGCAGTACTTC
CSAGTGGFEQYF
>.|TRBD2|TRBJ2-1|TRBV2
TGTGCCAGCAGCAAGACTAGCGGGGGGCTAAATGAGCAGTTCTTC
CASSKTSGGLNEQFF
>once|TRBD1|TRBJ2-3|TRBV27
TGTGCCAGCAGTCCCGGGACAGGGGACCCAGATACGCAGTATTTT
CASSPGTGDPDTQYF
>.|.|TRBJ1-2|TRBV7-8
TGTGCCAGCAGCTTACGGGACACCCTCGCCTTAAACTATGGCTACACCTTC
CASSLRDTLALNYGYTF
>.|TRBD1|TRBJ2-7|TRBV5-3
TGTGCCAGAAGCATCCGGGACAGAAAATACGAGCAGTACTTC
CARSIRDRKYEQYF
>.|.|TRBJ1-4|TRBV29-1
TGCAGCGTGCATCGGAGTGAAAAACTGTTTTTT
CSVHRSEKLFF
>once|.|TRBJ2-1|TRBV19
TGTGCCAGTAGTATTAACAGGGCAACGTTGGTCCCCTACAATGAGCAGTTCTTC
CASSINRATLVPYNEQFF
>.|.|TRBJ1-3|TRBV10-3
TGTGCCATCAGTCCACCCGCCGGTCTTGGAAACACCATATATTTT
CAISPPAGLGNTIYF
>.|TRBD1|TRBJ2-7|TRBV9
TGTGCCAGCAGCGTAGGGACAGGCCATTCCTACGAGCAGTACTTC
CASSVGTGHSYEQYF
>.|.|TRBJ1-5|TRBV5-1
TGCGCCAGCAGCTCTCGGGGGGCGACCACTTATAGCAATCAGCCCCAGCATTTT
CASSSRGATTYSNQPQHF
>once|.|TRBJ2-2|TRBV2
TGTGCCAGCAGTTTGGGGGGAACGAACACCGGGGAGCTGTTTTTT
CASSLGGTNTGELFF
>.|TRBD2|TRBJ2-2|TRBV4-2
TGTGCCAGCAGCCAAGATCCGGGGGGGAGGACCGGGGAGCTGTTTTTT
CASSQDPGGRTGELFF
>.|TRBD1|TRBJ1-2|TRBV27
TGTGCCAGCAGTCCAGGACAGGGGGTGGGTGGCTACACCTTC
CASSPGQGVGGYTF
>.|TRBD2|TRBJ2-7|TRBV10-3
TGTGCCATCAGTGAGTCGACTAGCGGGGGTTCCTACGAGCAGTACTTC
CAISESTSGGSYEQYF
>.|TRBD1|TRBJ1-2|TRBV18
TGTGCCAGCTCACCAACGACAGGGTCTGACTATGGCTACACCTTC
CASSPTTGSDYGYTF
>.|.|TRBJ1-1|TRBV24-1
TGTGCCACCAGTGACGCTATGAACACTGAAGCTTTCTTT
CATSDAMNTEAFF
>.|.|TRBJ2-5|TRBV12-3/TRBV12-4
TGTGCCAGCAGTTTAGGGCTGCAGTCCCAGTACTTC
CASSLGLQSQYF
>.|.|TRBJ2-7|TRBV6-1
TGTGCCAGCAGTGACCAAATAGGCGGTACGAGCTACTACGAGCAGTACTTC
CASSDQIGGTSYYEQYF
>.|.|TRBJ1-1|TRBV5-8
TGTGCCAGCAGCTTGGCGGGGTACACTGAAGCTTTCTTT
CASSLAGYTEAFF
>once|.|TRBJ1-1|TRBV4-3
TGCGCCAGCAGCCAAGATTCGGGTTCCACTGAAGCTTTCTTT
CASSQDSGSTEAFF
>.|TRBD1|TRBJ1-3|TRBV6-5
TGTGCCAGCAGTTACTCGACAGGGTTCTCTGGAAACACCATATATTTT
CASSYSTGFSGNTIYF